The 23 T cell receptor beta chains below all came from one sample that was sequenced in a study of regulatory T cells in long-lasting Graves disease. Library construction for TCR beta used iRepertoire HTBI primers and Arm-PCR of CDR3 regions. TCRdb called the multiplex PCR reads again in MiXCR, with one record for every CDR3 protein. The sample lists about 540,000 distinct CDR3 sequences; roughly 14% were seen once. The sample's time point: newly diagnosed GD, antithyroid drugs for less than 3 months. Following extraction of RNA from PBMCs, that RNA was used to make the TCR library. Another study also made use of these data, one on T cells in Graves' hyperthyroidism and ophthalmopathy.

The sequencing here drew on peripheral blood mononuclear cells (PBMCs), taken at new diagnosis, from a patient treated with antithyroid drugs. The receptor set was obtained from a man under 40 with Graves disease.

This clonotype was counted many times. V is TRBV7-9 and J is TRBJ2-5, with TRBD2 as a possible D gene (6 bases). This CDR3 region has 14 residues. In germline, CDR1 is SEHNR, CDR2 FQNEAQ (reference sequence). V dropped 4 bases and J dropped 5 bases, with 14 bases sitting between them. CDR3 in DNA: TGTGCCAGCAGCTCTTCCTCAGGAGGGGAGACCCAGTACTTC. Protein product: CASSSSSGGETQYF.

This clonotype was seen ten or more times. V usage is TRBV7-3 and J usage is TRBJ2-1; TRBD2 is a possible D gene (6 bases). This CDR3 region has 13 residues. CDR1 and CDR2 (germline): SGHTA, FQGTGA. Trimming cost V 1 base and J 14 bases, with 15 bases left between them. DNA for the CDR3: TGTGCCAGCAGCTTAAGTCGCGGGGAGAACGAGTTCTTC. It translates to CASSLSRGENEFF. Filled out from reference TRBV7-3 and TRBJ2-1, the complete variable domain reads GAGVSQTPSNKVTEKGKYVELRCDPISGHTALYWYRQSLGQGPEFLIYFQGTGAADDSGLPNDRFFAVRPEGSVSTLKIQRTERGDSAVYLCASSLSRGENEFFGPGTRLTVL.

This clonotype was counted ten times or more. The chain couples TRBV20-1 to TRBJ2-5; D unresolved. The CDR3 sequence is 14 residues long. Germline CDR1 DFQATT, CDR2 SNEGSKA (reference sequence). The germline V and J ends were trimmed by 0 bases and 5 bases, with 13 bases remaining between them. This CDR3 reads CSARDSPVRETQYF. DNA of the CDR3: TGCAGTGCTAGAGATTCGCCGGTCCGGGAGACCCAGTACTTC.

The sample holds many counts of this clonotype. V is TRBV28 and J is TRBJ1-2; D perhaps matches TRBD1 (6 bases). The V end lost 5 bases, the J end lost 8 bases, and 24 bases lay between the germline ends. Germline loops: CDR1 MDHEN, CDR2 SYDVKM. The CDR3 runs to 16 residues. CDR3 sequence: CASSPPTLTGGAGYTF. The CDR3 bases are TGTGCCAGCAGTCCCCCAACTCTGACAGGCGGTGCGGGCTACACCTTC.

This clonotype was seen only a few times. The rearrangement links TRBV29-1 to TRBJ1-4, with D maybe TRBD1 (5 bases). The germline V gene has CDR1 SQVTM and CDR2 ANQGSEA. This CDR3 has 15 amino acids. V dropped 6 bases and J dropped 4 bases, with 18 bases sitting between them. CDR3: CSVAFQGRLNEKLFF. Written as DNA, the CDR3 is TGCAGCGTCGCATTCCAGGGACGGCTTAATGAAAAACTGTTTTTT.

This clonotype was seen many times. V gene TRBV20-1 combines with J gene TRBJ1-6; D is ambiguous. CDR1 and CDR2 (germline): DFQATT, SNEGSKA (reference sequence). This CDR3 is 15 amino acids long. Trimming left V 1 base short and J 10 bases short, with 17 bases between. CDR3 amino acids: CSARAPTRRVSPLHF. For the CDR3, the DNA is TGCAGTGCTAGAGCTCCGACCCGGAGGGTATCACCCCTCCACTTT.

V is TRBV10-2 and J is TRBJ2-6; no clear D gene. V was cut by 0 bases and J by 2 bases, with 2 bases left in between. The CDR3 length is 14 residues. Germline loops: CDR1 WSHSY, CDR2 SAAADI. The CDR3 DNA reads TGCGCCAGCAGTGAGTCAGCTGGGGCCAACGTCCTGACTTTC. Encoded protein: CASSESAGANVLTF.

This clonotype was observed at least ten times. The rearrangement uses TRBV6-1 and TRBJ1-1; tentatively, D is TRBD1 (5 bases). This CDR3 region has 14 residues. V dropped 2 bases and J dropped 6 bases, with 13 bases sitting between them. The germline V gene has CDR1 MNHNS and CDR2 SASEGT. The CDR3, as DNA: TGTGCCAGCAGTGAACAACAGGAGGGCGCTGAAGCTTTCTTT. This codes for CASSEQQEGAEAFF.

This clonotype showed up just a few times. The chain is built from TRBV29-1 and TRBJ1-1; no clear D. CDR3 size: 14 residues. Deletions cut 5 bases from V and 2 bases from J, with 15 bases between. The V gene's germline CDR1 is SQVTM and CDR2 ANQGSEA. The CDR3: CSVSNRLSNTEAFF. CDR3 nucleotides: TGCAGCGTTTCAAATAGGCTATCCAACACTGAAGCTTTCTTT.

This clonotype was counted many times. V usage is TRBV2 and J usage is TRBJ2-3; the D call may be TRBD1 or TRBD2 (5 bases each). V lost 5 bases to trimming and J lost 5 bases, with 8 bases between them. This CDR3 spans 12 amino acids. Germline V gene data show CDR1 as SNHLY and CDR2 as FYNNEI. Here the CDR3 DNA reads TGTGCCAGCAGTCGGGGCGAAGATACGCAGTATTTT. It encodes CASSRGEDTQYF. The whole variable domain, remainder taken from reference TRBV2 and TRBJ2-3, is EPEVTQTPSHQVTQMGQEVILRCVPISNHLYFYWYRQILGQKVEFLVSFYNNEISEKSEIFDDQFSVERPDGSNFTLKIRSTKLEDSAMYFCASSRGEDTQYFGPGTRLTVL.

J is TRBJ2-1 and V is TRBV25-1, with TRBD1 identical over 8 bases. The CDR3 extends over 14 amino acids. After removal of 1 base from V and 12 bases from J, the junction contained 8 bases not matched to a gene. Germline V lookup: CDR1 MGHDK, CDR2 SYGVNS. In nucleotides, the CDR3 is TGTGCCAGCAGTGAATTAGGGGGGACAGGACGGCAGTTCTTC. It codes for CASSELGGTGRQFF. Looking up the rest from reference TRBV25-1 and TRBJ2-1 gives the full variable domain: EADIYQTPRYLVIGTGKKITLECSQTMGHDKMYWYQQDPGMELHLIHYSYGVNSTEKGDLSSESTVSRIRTEHFPLTLESARPSHTSQYLCASSELGGTGRQFFGPGTRLTVL.

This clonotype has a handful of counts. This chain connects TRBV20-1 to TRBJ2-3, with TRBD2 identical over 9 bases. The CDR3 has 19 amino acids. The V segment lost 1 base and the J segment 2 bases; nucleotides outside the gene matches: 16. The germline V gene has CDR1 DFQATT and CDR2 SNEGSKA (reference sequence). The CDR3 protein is CSARGAGGPEGGNTDTQYF. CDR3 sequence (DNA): TGCAGTGCTAGAGGGGCGGGAGGGCCAGAGGGGGGGAACACAGATACGCAGTATTTT.

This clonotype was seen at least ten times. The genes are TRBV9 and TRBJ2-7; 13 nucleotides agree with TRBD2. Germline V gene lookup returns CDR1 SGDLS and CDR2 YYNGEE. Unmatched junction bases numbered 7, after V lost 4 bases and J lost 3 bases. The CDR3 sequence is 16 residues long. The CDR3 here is CASSPGTSGELYEQYF. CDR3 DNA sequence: TGTGCCAGCAGCCCTGGGACTAGCGGGGAACTCTACGAGCAGTACTTC. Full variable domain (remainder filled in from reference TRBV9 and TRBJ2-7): DSGVTQTPKHLITATGQRVTLRCSPRSGDLSVYWYQQSLDQGLQFLIQYYNGEERAKGNILERFSAQQFPDLHSELNLSSLELGDSALYFCASSPGTSGELYEQYFGPGTRLTVT.

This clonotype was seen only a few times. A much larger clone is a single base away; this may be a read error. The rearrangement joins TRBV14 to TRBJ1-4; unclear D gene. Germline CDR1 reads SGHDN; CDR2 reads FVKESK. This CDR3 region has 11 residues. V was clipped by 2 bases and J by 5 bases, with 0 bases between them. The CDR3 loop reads CASSQNEKLFF. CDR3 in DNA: TGTGCCAGCAGCCAAAATGAAAAACTGTTTTTT. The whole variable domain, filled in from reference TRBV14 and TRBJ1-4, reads EAGVTQFPSHSVIEKGQTVTLRCDPISGHDNLYWYRRVMGKEIKFLLHFVKESKQDESGMPNNRFLAERTGGTYSTLKVQPAELEDSGVYFCASSQNEKLFFGSGTQLSVL.

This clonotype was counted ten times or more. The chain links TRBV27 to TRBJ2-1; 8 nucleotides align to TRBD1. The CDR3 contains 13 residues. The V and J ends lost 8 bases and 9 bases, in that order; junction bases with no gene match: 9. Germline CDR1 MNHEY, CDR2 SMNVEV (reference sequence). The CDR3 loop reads CASSRDRSSEQFF. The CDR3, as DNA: TGTGCCAGCTCCCGGGACAGGTCGTCTGAGCAGTTCTTC.

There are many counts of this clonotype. The CDR3 sequence: CASSAAHDSNQPQHF. CDR3 DNA sequence: TGTGCCAGCAGTGCAGCCCACGATAGCAATCAGCCCCAGCATTTT. V gene TRBV25-1 combines with J gene TRBJ1-5; no clear D. CDR1 and CDR2 (germline): MGHDK, SYGVNS. Trimming cost V 4 bases and J 0 bases, with 10 bases left between them. The CDR3 has 15 residues.

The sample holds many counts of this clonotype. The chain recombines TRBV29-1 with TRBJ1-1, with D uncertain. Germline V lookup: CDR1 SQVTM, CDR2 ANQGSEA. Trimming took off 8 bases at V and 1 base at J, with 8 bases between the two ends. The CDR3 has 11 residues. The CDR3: CSSAQNTEAFF. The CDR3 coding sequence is TGCAGCTCGGCCCAGAACACTGAAGCTTTCTTT.

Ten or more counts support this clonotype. Here the CDR3 reads CASSYGSGLETQYF. CDR3 nucleotides: TGTGCCAGCAGTTACGGGTCAGGGCTGGAGACCCAGTACTTC. This chain connects TRBV6-5 to TRBJ2-5; weak D call: TRBD1 (5 bases). V lost 2 bases and J 5 bases, leaving 12 bases between the germline ends. The germline CDR1 and CDR2 sequences are MNHEY and SVGAGI. The CDR3 contains 14 residues.

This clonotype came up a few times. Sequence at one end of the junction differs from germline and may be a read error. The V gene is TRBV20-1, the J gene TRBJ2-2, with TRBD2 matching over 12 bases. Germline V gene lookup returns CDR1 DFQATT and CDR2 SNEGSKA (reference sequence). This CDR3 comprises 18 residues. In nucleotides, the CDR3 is TGCAGTGCTAGAGCGGCCCTAGCGGGAGGGCCGAAAACCGGGGAGCTGTTTTTT. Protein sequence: CSARAALAGGPKTGELFF.

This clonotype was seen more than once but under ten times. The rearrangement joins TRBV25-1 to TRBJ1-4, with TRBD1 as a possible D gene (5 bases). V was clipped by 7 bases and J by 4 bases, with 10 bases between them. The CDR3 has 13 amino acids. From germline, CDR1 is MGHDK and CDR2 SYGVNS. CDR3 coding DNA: TGTGCCAGCATGGGGACGAATAATGAAAAACTGTTTTTT. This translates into CASMGTNNEKLFF.

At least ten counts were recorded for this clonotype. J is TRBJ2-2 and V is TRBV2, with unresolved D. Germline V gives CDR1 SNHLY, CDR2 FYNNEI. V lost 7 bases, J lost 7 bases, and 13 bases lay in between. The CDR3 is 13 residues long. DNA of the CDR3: TGTGCCAGCACCCTCCTCGTAGTCGGGGAGCTGTTTTTT. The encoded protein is CASTLLVVGELFF.

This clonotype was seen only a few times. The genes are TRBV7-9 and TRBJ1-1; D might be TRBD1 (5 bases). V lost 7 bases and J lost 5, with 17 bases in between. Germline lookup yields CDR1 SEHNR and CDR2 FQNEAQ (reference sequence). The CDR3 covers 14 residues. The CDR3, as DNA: TGTGCCAGCACCACGGGGGGGTGGGAAACTGAAGCTTTCTTT. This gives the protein CASTTGGWETEAFF. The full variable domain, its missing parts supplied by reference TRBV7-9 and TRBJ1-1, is DTGVSQNPRHKITKRGQNVTFRCDPISEHNRLYWYRQTLGQGPEFLTYFQNEAQLEKSRLLSDRFSAERPKGSFSTLEIQRTEQGDSAMYLCASTTGGWETEAFFGQGTRLTVV.

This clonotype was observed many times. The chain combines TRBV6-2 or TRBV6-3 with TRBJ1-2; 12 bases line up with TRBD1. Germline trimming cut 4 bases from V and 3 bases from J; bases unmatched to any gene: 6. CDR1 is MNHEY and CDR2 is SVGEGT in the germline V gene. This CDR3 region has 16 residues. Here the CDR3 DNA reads TGTGCCAGCAGTTCAGGGACAGGGGGCGCGGACTATGGCTACACCTTC. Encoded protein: CASSSGTGGADYGYTF.